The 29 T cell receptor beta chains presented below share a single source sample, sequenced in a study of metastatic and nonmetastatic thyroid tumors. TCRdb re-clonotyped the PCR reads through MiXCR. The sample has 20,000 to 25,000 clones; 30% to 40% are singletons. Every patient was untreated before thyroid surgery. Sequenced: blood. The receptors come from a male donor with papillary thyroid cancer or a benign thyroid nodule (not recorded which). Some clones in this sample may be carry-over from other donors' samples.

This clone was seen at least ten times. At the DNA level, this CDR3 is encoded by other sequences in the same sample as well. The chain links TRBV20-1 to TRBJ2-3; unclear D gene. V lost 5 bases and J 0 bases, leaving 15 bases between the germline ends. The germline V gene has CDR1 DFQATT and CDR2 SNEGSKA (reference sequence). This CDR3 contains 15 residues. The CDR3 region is CSAGVRKASTDTQYF. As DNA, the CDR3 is TGCAGTGCTGGAGTCAGGAAGGCCAGCACAGATACGCAGTATTTT.

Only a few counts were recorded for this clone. CDR3 DNA: TGTGCCAGCAGTAACTACAGGGGGGACTATGGCTACACCTTC. It translates to CASSNYRGDYGYTF. The rearrangement joins TRBV6-1 to TRBJ1-2; 8 bases are a match to TRBD1. The CDR3 length is 14 residues. With 5 bases clipped from V and 3 bases from J, the junction kept 5 bases outside the gene matches. CDR1 is MNHNS and CDR2 is SASEGT in the germline V gene.

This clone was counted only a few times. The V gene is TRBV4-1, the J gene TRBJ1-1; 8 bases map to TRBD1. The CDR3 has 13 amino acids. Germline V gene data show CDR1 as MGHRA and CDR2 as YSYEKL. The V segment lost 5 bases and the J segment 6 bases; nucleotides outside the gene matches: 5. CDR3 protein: CASSYIQGAEAFF. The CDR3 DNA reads TGCGCCAGCAGCTACATACAGGGGGCTGAAGCTTTCTTT.

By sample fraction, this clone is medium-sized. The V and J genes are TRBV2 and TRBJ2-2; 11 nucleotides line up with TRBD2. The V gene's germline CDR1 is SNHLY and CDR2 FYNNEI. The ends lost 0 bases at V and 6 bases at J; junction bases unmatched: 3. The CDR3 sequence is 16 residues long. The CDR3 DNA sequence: TGTGCCAGCAGTGAAGCACTAGCGGGAGCCTCCGGGGAGCTGTTTTTT. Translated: CASSEALAGASGELFF.

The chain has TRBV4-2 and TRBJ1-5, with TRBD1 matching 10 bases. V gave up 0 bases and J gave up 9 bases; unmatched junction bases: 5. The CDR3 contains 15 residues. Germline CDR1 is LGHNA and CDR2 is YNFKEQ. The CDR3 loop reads CASSQDLTGGRPQHF. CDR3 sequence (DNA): TGTGCCAGCAGCCAAGATCTGACAGGGGGCCGGCCCCAGCATTTT.

CDR3 DNA sequence: TGTGCCAGCAGTCCCCCAAGGACAGGGGGCTTCGATGAGCAGTTCTTC. Protein sequence: CASSPPRTGGFDEQFF. The chain carries TRBV28 and TRBJ2-1; 11 positions agree with TRBD1. Germline CDR1 and CDR2: MDHEN and SYDVKM. CDR3 size: 16 residues. Trimming took 5 bases from V and 8 from J; bases not matched to a gene: 11.

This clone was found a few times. For the CDR3, the DNA is TGTGCCAGCCTGCAAGAGGCAGGATACGGGCCCCAGCATTTT. Translating gives CASLQEAGYGPQHF. The chain has TRBV2 and TRBJ1-5; D unresolved. Germline CDR1 and CDR2: SNHLY and FYNNEI. V gave up 8 bases and J gave up 9 bases, with 20 bases separating them. This CDR3 has 14 residues.

Here the CDR3 DNA reads TGTGCCAGCAGTTTAGATCGGACAGGGAACACAGATACGCAGTATTTT. Its protein is CASSLDRTGNTDTQYF. The chain uses TRBV12-3 or TRBV12-4 and TRBJ2-3, with 8 bases lining up with TRBD1. The CDR3 has 16 residues. After removal of 1 base from V and 2 bases from J, the junction contained 5 bases not matched to a gene.

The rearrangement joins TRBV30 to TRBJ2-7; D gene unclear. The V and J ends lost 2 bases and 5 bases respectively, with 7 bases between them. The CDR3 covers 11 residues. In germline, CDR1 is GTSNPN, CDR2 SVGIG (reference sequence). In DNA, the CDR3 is TGTGCCTGGAGTTCATGGGACGAGCAGTACTTC. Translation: CAWSSWDEQYF.

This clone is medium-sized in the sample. The DNA for the CDR3 is TGCAGTGCTAGATATCGATATTGGACAGGGATGGACGGCTACACCTTC. This encodes CSARYRYWTGMDGYTF. This chain links TRBV20-1 with TRBJ1-2, with 8 bases matching TRBD1. Germline V gene sequence: CDR1 DFQATT, CDR2 SNEGSKA (reference sequence). The CDR3 sequence is 16 residues long. Trimming took 2 bases from V and 8 from J; bases not matched to a gene: 16.

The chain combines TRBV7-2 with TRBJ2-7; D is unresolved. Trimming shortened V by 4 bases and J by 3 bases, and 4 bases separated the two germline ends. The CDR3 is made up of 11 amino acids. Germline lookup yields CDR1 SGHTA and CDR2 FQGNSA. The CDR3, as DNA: TGTGCCAGCAGCTACTACTACGAGCAGTACTTC. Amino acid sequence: CASSYYYEQYF.

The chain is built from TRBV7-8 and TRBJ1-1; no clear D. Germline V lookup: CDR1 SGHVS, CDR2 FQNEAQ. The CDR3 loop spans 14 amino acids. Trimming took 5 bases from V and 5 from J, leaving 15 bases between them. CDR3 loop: CASSQEIQNTEAFF. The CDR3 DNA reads TGTGCCAGCAGCCAAGAAATCCAGAATACTGAAGCTTTCTTT.

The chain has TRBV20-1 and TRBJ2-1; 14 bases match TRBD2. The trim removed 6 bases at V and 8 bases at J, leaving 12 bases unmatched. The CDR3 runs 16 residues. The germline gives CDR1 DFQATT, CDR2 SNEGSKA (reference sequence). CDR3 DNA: TGCAGTGCAAGCCTAACCGGGACTAGCGGGAGCTATGAGCAGTTCTTC. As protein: CSASLTGTSGSYEQFF.

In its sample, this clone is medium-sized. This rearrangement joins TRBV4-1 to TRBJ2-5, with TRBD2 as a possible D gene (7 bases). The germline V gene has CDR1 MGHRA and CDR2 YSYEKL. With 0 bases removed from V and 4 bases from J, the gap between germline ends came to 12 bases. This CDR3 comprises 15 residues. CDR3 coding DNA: TGCGCCAGCAGCCAAGAACGGGGGGCAGGAGAGACCCAGTACTTC. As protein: CASSQERGAGETQYF.

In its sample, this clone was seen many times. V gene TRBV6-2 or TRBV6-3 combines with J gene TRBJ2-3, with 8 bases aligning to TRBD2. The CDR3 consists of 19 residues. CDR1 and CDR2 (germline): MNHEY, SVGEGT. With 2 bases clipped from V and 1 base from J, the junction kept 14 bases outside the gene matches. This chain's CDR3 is CASSYIPGTRDRGTDTQYF. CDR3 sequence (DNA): TGTGCCAGCAGTTACATCCCCGGGACTAGAGATCGGGGCACAGATACGCAGTATTTT.

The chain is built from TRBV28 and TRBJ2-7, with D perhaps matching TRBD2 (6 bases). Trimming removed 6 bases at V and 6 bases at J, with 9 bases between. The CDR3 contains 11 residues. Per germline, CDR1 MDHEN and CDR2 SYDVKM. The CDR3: CASSLGGEQYF. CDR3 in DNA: TGTGCCAGCAGCCTGGGGGGCGAGCAGTACTTC.

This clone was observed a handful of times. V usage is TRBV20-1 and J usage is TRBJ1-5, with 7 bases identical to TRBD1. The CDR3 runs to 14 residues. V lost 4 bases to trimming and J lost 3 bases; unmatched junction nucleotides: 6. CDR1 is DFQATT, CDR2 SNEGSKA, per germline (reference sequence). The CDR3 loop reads CSAITGTDNQPQHF. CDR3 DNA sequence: TGCAGTGCTATAACCGGGACAGACAATCAGCCCCAGCATTTT.

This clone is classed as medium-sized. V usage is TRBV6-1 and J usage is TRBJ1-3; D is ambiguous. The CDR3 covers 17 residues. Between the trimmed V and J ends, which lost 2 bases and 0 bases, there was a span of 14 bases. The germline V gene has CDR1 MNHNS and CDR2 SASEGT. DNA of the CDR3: TGTGCCAGCAGTGAATCCGCAGTAGCTCTCTCTGGAAACACCATATATTTT. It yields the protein CASSESAVALSGNTIYF.

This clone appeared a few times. The CDR3 DNA is TGTGCCAGTAGAACAGGGGGCAATGAGCAGTTCTTC. It translates to CASRTGGNEQFF. The chain combines TRBV19 with TRBJ2-1, with TRBD1 matching 8 bases. V shed 6 bases and J 6 bases; nucleotides not matched to a gene: 1. Germline V gene lookup returns CDR1 LNHDA and CDR2 SQIVND (reference sequence). The CDR3 has 12 amino acids.

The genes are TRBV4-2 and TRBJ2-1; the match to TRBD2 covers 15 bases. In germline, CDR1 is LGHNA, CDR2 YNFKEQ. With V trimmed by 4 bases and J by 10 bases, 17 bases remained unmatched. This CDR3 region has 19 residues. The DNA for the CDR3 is TGTGCCAGCAGCCCCGGGACTCAGGGTTGGGGGACTAGCGGGAGGGAGCAGTTCTTC. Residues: CASSPGTQGWGTSGREQFF.

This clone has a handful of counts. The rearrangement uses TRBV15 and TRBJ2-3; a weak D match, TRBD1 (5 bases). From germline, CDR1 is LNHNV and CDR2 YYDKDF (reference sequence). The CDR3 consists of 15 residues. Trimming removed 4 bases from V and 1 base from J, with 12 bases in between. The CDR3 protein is CATSTGREGTDTQYF. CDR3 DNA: TGTGCCACCAGCACAGGGCGAGAGGGCACAGATACGCAGTATTTT.

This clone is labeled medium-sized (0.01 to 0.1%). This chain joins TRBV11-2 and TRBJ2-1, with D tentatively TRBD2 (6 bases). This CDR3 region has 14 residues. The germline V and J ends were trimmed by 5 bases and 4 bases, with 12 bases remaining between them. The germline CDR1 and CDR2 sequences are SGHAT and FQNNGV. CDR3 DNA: TGTGCCAGCAGCCCGAGACTAGAGTACAATGAGCAGTTCTTC. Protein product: CASSPRLEYNEQFF.

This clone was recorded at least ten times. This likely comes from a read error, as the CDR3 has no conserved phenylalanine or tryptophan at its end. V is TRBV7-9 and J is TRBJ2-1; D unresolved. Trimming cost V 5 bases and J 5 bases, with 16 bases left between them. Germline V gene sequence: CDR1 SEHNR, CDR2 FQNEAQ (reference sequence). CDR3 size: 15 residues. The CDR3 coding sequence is TGTGCCAGCAGCGGAAGTCTCCAAAACAACAATGAGCAGTTCGTC. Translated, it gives CASSGSLQNNNEQFV.

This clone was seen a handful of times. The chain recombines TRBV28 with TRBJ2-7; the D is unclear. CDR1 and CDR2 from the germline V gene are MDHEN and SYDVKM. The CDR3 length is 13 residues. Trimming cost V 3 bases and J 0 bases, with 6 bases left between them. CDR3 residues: CASSFGGSYEQYF. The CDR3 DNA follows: TGTGCCAGCAGTTTTGGCGGCTCCTACGAGCAGTACTTC. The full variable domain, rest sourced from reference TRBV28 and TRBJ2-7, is DVKVTQSSRYLVKRTGEKVFLECVQDMDHENMFWYRQDPGLGLRLIYFSYDVKMKEKGDIPEGYSVSREKKERFSLILESASTNQTSMYLCASSFGGSYEQYFGPGTRLTVT.

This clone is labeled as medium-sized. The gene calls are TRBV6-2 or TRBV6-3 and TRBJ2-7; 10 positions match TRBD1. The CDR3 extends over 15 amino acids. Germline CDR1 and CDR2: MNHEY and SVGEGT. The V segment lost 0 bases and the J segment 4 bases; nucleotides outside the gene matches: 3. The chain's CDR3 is CASSYSDRGEYEQYF. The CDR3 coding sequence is TGTGCCAGCAGTTACTCGGACAGGGGGGAGTACGAGCAGTACTTC.

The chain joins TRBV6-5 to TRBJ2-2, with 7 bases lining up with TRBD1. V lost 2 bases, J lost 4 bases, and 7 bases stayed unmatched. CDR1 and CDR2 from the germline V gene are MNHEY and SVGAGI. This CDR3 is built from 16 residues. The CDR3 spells CASSYPGTDLTGELFF. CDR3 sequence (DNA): TGTGCCAGCAGTTACCCAGGGACAGATCTCACCGGGGAGCTGTTTTTT.

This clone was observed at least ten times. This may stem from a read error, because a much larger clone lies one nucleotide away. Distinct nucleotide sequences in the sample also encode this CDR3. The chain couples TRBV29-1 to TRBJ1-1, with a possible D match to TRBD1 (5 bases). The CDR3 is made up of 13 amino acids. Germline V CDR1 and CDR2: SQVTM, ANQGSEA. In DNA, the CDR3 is TGCAGCGCCGGGACGGGACTTCACACTGAAGCTTTCTTC. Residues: CSAGTGLHTEAFF.

The CDR3 reads CASSFQGTYGYTF. For the CDR3, the DNA is TGTGCCAGCAGTTTTCAGGGGACCTATGGCTACACCTTC. The chain employs TRBV28 and TRBJ1-2; the D gene is possibly TRBD1 (6 bases). This CDR3 is built from 13 residues. V shed 3 bases and J shed 4 bases, with 9 bases lying between them. Germline V lookup: CDR1 MDHEN, CDR2 SYDVKM.

Here the CDR3 DNA reads TGTGCCAGCACTCTAGAGGAAGGCGACACCATATATTTT. Translation gives CASTLEEGDTIYF. The chain recombines TRBV6-5 with TRBJ1-3; D gene ambiguous. There are 13 residues in the CDR3. Trimming took 7 bases from V and 8 from J, leaving 15 bases between them. Germline CDR1 MNHEY, CDR2 SVGAGI.